A single sample is the source of the 7 T cell receptor beta chains below, sequenced in a study of blood T cell repertoires in COVID-19. Sequencing used immunoSEQ multiplex PCR; TCRdb keeps in-frame clones, though not all of them. The sample yields 80,000 or so clones, under 85% seen once. The sample comprised peripheral blood. All receptors come from a human donor in a cohort sampled during active COVID-19.

The chain combines TRBV9 with TRBJ2-1; D possibly corresponds to TRBD2 (6 bases). Germline CDR1 and CDR2: SGDLS and YYNGEE. The V end was cut by 4 bases, the J end by 3 bases, with 11 bases between. The CDR3 has 14 residues. The CDR3 nucleotides are TGTGCCAGCAGCTCCTCCGGGAGCTACAATGAGCAGTTCTTC. Protein sequence: CASSSSGSYNEQFF.

The chain uses TRBV4-1 and TRBJ2-7; D uncertain. The V end was cut by 2 bases, the J end by 2 bases, with 10 bases between. CDR1 and CDR2 from the germline V gene are MGHRA and YSYEKL. CDR3 length: 14 residues. CDR3 DNA sequence: TGCGCCAGCAGCCAACAGGAATTCGCCTACGAGCAGTACTTC. Its protein product is CASSQQEFAYEQYF.

V usage is TRBV5-6 and J usage is TRBJ1-1, with a tentative D call TRBD1 (6 bases). The V gene's germline CDR1 is SGHDT and CDR2 YYEEEE. The V and J ends lost 4 bases and 1 base respectively, with 11 bases between them. This CDR3 region has 14 residues. CDR3 DNA: TGTGCCAGCAGCCTAGGGGGTAGGAACACTGAAGCTTTCTTT. The encoded protein is CASSLGGRNTEAFF.

This clone was found once. This sequence joins TRBV6-5 and TRBJ1-5; TRBD1 is a possible D gene (5 bases). Germline V gene data show CDR1 as MNHEY and CDR2 as SVGAGI. Between the trimmed V and J ends, which lost 6 bases and 1 base, there was a span of 13 bases. The CDR3 has 15 residues. In DNA, the CDR3 is TGTGCCAGCAGGCCGACAGTTACCAGCAATCAGCCCCAGCATTTT. Encoded protein: CASRPTVTSNQPQHF.

This chain uses TRBV10-3 with TRBJ2-6; 12 bases are shared with TRBD2. This CDR3 has 17 residues. CDR1 is ENHRY and CDR2 is SYGVKD in the germline V gene. V lost 4 bases to trimming and J lost 4 bases; unmatched junction nucleotides: 5. The CDR3: CAISVLAGGVGANVLTF. DNA for the CDR3: TGTGCCATCAGTGTTCTAGCGGGAGGGGTCGGGGCCAACGTCCTGACTTTC.

This clone was recorded only once. This chain links TRBV11-3 with TRBJ2-5; D ambiguous. CDR1 is SGHNT, CDR2 YENEEA, per germline. The CDR3 is 16 amino acids. With 5 bases removed from V and 5 bases from J, the gap between germline ends came to 21 bases. In DNA form, the CDR3 reads TGTGCCAGCAGCACCCGTAGAGGCAGCCGTGGGGAGACCCAGTACTTC. It specifies CASSTRRGSRGETQYF.

CDR3 region: CASSRGQPVYGYTF. The CDR3 DNA sequence: TGTGCCAGCAGCAGGGGACAGCCAGTCTATGGCTACACCTTC. V is TRBV11-3 and J is TRBJ1-2, with 7 bases lining up with TRBD1. The CDR3 sequence is 14 residues long. Germline trimming cut 5 bases from V and 4 bases from J; bases unmatched to any gene: 7. Germline V CDR1 and CDR2: SGHNT, YENEEA.